This is a list of T cell receptor beta chains from one sample in a study of T cells in Graves' hyperthyroidism and ophthalmopathy. TCRdb analysed the multiplex PCR reads with MiXCR anew, one entry per CDR3 protein. The profile shows 250,000 to 300,000 distinct CDR3 sequences, roughly 15% of them singletons. The sample consisted of blood. These receptors all stem from a woman in her thirties or forties with Graves' hyperthyroidism that later progressed to Graves' ophthalmopathy. The CDR3 runs from the conserved cysteine through the conserved F or W.

v_call cdr3_aa
TRBV18 CASSPRRSGTGLIEQFF
TRBV6-1 CASSYRPYNEQFF
TRBV25-1 CASSDIRSTGSRETQYF
TRBV20-1 CSATPRTGGVNTIYF
TRBV19 CASTQSGRGRLTEAFF
TRBV15 CATSRWGRVTLNEQFF
TRBV20-1 CSARFPRSYNEQFF
TRBV27 CASSLRAGYYGYTF
TRBV30 CACSVLAGKETQYF
TRBV6-5 CASSYSSRAGDTQYF
TRBV5-1 CASSTRTGFGANVLTF
TRBV12-3/TRBV12-4 CASTRTHTEAFF
TRBV11-2 CASSQIPANTGELFF
TRBV7-8 CASSLSSGRWGEQYF
TRBV15 CATSREGGLETQYF
TRBV6-5 CASSYSLPAQGYEQYF
TRBV5-6 CASSSTSGPSSYEQYF
TRBV6-5 CASSYSDVQETQYF
TRBV7-8 CASSLELGGYEQYF
TRBV9 CASSVAGGAKNIQYF
TRBV3-1 CASSQSAGAQYGANVLTF
TRBV19 CASSILAGGDYEQYF
TRBV28 CASSRGTSGNIGTGELFF
TRBV9 CASSPGLAGGEYNEQFF
TRBV6-2/TRBV6-3 CASRGAVNTGELFF
TRBV7-9 CASSPYPDEQFF
TRBV2 CASRSYRPHTDTQYF
TRBV2 CASSFSQNSYEQYF
TRBV18 CASSQTGLNVAKNIQYF
TRBV7-8 CASSSTPEQYF
TRBV28 CASSPFLRHTEAFF
TRBV2 CASSVSDPTETQYF
TRBV6-5 CASSYSVAASYNEQFF
TRBV19 CASRPPGRNKGKLFF
TRBV5-1 CASRIGYEQYF
TRBV5-1 CASSRPAGDMNEQFF
TRBV18 CASSPRKVGTFFDTQYF
TRBV5-4 CASTLTGLAGTDTQYF
TRBV4-1 CASSQQPMSFSEQYF
TRBV6-1 CASSVVGLTAGELFF
TRBV2 CASSVAGGPNEQFF
TRBV7-2 CASSFSGLVGETQYF
TRBV28 CASSLTGHWTVLGNQPQHF
TRBV28 CASREIRTSEGSEQFF
TRBV2 CASKGTGVSGYTF
TRBV19 CASSIRPTPYNEQFF
TRBV6-2/TRBV6-3 CASRLAGGPGNEQFF
TRBV24-1 CATSDLRTEPYNEQFF
TRBV19 CASSPHGRRGKGNQPQHF
TRBV27 CASKASGTSGRYYNEQFF
TRBV30 CAWSVAGNTIYF
TRBV20-1 CSARDPRTGESNQPQHF